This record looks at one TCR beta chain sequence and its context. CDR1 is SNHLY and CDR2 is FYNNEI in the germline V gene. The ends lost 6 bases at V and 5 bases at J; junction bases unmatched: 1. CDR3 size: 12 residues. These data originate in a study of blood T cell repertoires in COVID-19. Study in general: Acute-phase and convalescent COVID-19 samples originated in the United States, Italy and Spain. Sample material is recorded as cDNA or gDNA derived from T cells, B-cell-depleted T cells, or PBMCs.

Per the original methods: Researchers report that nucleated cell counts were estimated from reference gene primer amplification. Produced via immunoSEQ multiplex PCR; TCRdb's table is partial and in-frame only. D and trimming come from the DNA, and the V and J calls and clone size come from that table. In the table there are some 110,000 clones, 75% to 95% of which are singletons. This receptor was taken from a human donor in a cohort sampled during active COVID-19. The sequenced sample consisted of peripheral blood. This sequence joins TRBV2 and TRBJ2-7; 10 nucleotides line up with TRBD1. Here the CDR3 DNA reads TGTGCCAGCAGGGGACAGGGGAACGAGCAGTACTTC. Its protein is CASRGQGNEQYF.